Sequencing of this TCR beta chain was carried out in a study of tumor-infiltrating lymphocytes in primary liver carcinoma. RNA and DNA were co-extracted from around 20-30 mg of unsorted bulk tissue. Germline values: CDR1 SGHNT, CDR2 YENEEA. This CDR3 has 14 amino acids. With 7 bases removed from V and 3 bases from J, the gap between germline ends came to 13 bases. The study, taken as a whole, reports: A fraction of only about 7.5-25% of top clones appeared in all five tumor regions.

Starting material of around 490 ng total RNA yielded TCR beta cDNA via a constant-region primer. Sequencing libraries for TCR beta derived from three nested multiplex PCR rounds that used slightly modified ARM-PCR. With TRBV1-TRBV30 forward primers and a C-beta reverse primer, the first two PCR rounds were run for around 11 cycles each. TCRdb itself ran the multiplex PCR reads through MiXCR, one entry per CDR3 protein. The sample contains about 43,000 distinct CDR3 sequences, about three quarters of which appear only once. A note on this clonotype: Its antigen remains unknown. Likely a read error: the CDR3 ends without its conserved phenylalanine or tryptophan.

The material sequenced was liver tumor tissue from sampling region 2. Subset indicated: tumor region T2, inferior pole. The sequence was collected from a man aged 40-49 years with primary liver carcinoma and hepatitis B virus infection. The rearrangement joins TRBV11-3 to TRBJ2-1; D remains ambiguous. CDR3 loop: CASNFAGHYNEQFL. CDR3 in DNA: TGTGCCAGCAACTTCGCCGGCCACTACAATGAGCAGTTCCTC.